Below are 8 T cell receptor beta chains sequenced from a single sample in a study of chemoradiotherapy in HPV16-positive cancers. The method was immunoSEQ multiplex PCR; TCRdb's version includes in-frame clones alone and lacks a portion of them. The data hold 12,000 or so clones, with around 87% observed a single time. Here the sequenced sample was blood, taken from a patient who underwent chemoradiotherapy. These TCRs come from a human donor with HPV-associated anogenital cancer.

This chain joins TRBV6-1 and TRBJ1-2, with D perhaps TRBD1 (5 bases). Germline CDR1 and CDR2: MNHNS and SASEGT. Trimming removed 6 bases from V and 6 bases from J, with 17 bases in between. The CDR3 length is 14 residues. Here the CDR3 DNA reads TGTGCCAGCAGACGCGGGGGAGGGCAGCATGGCTACACCTTC. Amino acid sequence: CASRRGGGQHGYTF.

A few counts support this clone. This rearrangement joins TRBV10-1 to TRBJ2-3, with D unclear. CDR3 length: 11 residues. Per germline, CDR1 WNHNN and CDR2 SYGVQD (reference sequence). Trimming removed 5 bases at V and 2 bases at J, with 2 bases between. The CDR3 is CASSNTDTQYF. The CDR3 DNA reads TGCGCCAGCAGTAACACAGATACGCAGTATTTT.

The V call is TRBV7-9, the J call TRBJ1-6; maybe TRBD1 (6 bases). The CDR3 spans 16 residues. Germline CDR1 reads SEHNR; CDR2 reads FQNEAQ (reference sequence). The V end lost 2 bases, the J end lost 6 bases, and 14 bases lay between the germline ends. In DNA form, the CDR3 reads TGTGCCAGCAGCTTAAGAACAGGGATGGGTAATTCACCCCTCCACTTT. It translates to CASSLRTGMGNSPLHF.

V gene TRBV30 combines with J gene TRBJ2-2; maybe TRBD1 (5 bases). CDR1 is GTSNPN, CDR2 SVGIG, per germline (reference sequence). Trimming took 0 bases from V and 3 from J, leaving 11 bases between them. There are 15 residues in the CDR3. This chain's CDR3 is CAWSVPGHHTGELFF. Written as DNA, the CDR3 is TGTGCCTGGAGTGTACCAGGACATCACACCGGGGAGCTGTTTTTT.

The J gene is TRBJ1-3, the V gene TRBV29-1, with 7 bases matching TRBD1. V lost 4 bases to trimming and J lost 0 bases; unmatched junction nucleotides: 3. The CDR3 length is 14 residues. Germline-derived CDR1 and CDR2 are SQVTM and ANQGSEA. The CDR3 region has the DNA TGCAGCGTTGCCGACAGGGTCTCTGGAAACACCATATATTTT. Its protein is CSVADRVSGNTIYF.

The chain links TRBV9 to TRBJ1-3, with a weak D call TRBD1 (6 bases). Deletions cut 3 bases from V and 0 bases from J, with 10 bases between. The CDR3 runs 15 residues. Germline V gene sequence: CDR1 SGDLS, CDR2 YYNGEE. CDR3 nucleotide sequence: TGTGCCAGCAGCGGACAGGCCTACTCTGGAAACACCATATATTTT. Protein product: CASSGQAYSGNTIYF. The variable domain in full, completed from reference TRBV9 and TRBJ1-3, reads DSGVTQTPKHLITATGQRVTLRCSPRSGDLSVYWYQQSLDQGLQFLIQYYNGEERAKGNILERFSAQQFPDLHSELNLSSLELGDSALYFCASSGQAYSGNTIYFGEGSWLTVV.

This clone came up a few times. The V call is TRBV19, the J call TRBJ1-3; tentative D call: TRBD1 (5 bases). Germline lookup yields CDR1 LNHDA and CDR2 SQIVND (reference sequence). Trimming left V 4 bases short and J 4 bases short, with 14 bases between. The length of the CDR3 is 15 residues. CDR3: CASSTNRLLGNTIYF. CDR3 bases: TGTGCCAGTAGTACGAACAGGTTACTCGGAAACACCATATATTTT.

V usage is TRBV6-5 and J usage is TRBJ1-2; the D is unclear. This CDR3 is built from 15 residues. The V end was cut by 0 bases, the J end by 4 bases, with 12 bases between. Germline CDR1 MNHEY, CDR2 SVGAGI. The CDR3 bases are TGTGCCAGCAGTTACTCGGGCGAGACCGTCTATGGCTACACCTTC. It is translated as CASSYSGETVYGYTF.